A single sample gave rise to the 7 T cell receptor beta chains below, sequenced in a study of cytomegalovirus exposure and HLA in healthy donors. Both 60 Vbeta primers and 13 Jbeta primers went into the PCR. Profiled with immunoSEQ multiplex PCR; TCRdb holds only in-frame clones, not every one. Of approximately 90,000 clones listed, approximately 80% are singletons. The sequenced sample consisted of PBMCs. The receptors were sampled from a man aged 30-40 years in good health and CMV-seronegative.

This clone showed up just a few times. This rearrangement joins TRBV18 to TRBJ1-1; TRBD1 matches at 7 bases. V lost 5 bases and J lost 1; bases outside the gene matches: 7. CDR3 length: 15 amino acids. Germline V CDR1 and CDR2: KGHSH, LQKENI. The CDR3 sequence: CASSGQTGENTEAFF. For the CDR3, the DNA is TGTGCCAGCTCAGGACAAACAGGGGAGAACACTGAAGCTTTCTTT.

This sequence joins TRBV19 and TRBJ2-2; TRBD1 matches at 9 bases. The V and J ends lost 6 bases and 2 bases, in that order; junction bases with no gene match: 7. Germline CDR1 LNHDA, CDR2 SQIVND (reference sequence). This CDR3 contains 16 residues. CDR3 bases: TGTGCCAGTAGGCAGCCGGGACAGGGAAACACCGGGGAGCTGTTTTTT. Residues: CASRQPGQGNTGELFF.

This sequence joins TRBV5-6 and TRBJ2-6; 7 nucleotides match TRBD1. Germline loops: CDR1 SGHDT, CDR2 YYEEEE. The CDR3 length is 18 residues. J gave up 0 bases and V 4 bases, and 10 bases lay outside the gene matches. CDR3 amino acids: CASSPTGTESSGANVLTF. The CDR3, as DNA: TGTGCCAGCAGCCCAACCGGGACAGAAAGCTCTGGGGCCAACGTCCTGACTTTC. The full variable domain, rest sourced from reference TRBV5-6 and TRBJ2-6, is DAGVTQSPTHLIKTRGQQVTLRCSPKSGHDTVSWYQQALGQGPQFIFQYYEEEERQRGNFPDRFSGHQFPNYSSELNVNALLLGDSALYLCASSPTGTESSGANVLTFGAGSRLTVL.

V is TRBV1 and J is TRBJ2-7; no DNA check was done on the table's D call, TRBD2. TRBV1 counts as a pseudogene. CDR3 size: 20 residues. The CDR3: CTSSQDRPGLAGRGPYEQYF. The CDR3 DNA follows: TGCACCAGCAGCCAAGATCGTCCGGGACTAGCGGGAAGGGGGCCCTACGAGCAGTACTTC.

This chain uses TRBV19 with TRBJ1-5; D possibly corresponds to TRBD1 (6 bases). Germline V gene lookup returns CDR1 LNHDA and CDR2 SQIVND (reference sequence). The CDR3 has 15 amino acids. Trimming cost V 1 base and J 7 bases, with 14 bases left between them. The CDR3 spells CASSIAGGARQPQHF. The CDR3 nucleotides are TGTGCCAGTAGTATAGCGGGGGGGGCTCGGCAGCCCCAGCATTTT.

In this sample, this clone turned up a few times. The rearrangement uses TRBV5-1 and TRBJ2-7; 7 positions match TRBD2. The CDR3 length is 15 residues. V lost 4 bases, J lost 2 bases, and 9 bases stayed unmatched. Germline CDR1 and CDR2: SGHRS and YFSETQ. This CDR3 is CASSPGASGPYEQYF. CDR3 nucleotides: TGCGCCAGCAGCCCAGGCGCTAGCGGTCCCTACGAGCAGTACTTC.

The CDR3 nucleotides read TGTGCCAGCAGTTTATCCAGTGGACAGGGGGGTGAAGCTTTCTTT. This codes for CASSLSSGQGGEAFF. V gene TRBV28 combines with J gene TRBJ1-1; the match to TRBD1 covers 10 bases. Looked up from germline, CDR1 is MDHEN and CDR2 is SYDVKM. This CDR3 contains 15 residues. The V segment lost 1 base and the J segment 7 bases; nucleotides outside the gene matches: 6.